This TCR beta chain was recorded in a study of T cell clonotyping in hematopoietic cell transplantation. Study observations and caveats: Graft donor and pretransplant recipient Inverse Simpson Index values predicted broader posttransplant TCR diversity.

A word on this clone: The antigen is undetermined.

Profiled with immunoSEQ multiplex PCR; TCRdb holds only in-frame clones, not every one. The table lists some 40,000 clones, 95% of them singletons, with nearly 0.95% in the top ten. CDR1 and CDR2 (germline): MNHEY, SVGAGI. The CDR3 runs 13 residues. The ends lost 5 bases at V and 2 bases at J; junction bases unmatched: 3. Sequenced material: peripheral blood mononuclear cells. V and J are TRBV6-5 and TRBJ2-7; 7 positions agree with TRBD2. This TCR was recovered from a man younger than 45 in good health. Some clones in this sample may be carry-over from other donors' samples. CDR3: CASSIAGPYEQYF. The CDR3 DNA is TGTGCCAGCAGTATAGCGGGCCCCTACGAGCAGTACTTC.